This passage covers 26 T cell receptor beta chains from one sample sequenced in a study of control samples from healthy donors and cancer patients. The protocol was immunoSEQ multiplex PCR, while the TCRdb copy is restricted to in-frame clones and leaves out a portion. The sample includes 65,000 to 100,000 clones, about 89% of them seen just once. The sequenced sample was blood. All receptors come from a man aged 45 to 65 in good health.

The CDR3 DNA reads as TGTGCCAGCAGCCACTCCGGGACCTCGAACACTGAAGCTTTCTTT. It encodes CASSHSGTSNTEAFF. The chain joins TRBV4-2 to TRBJ1-1, with D tentatively TRBD1 (5 bases). V was shortened by 3 bases and J by 1 base, with 12 bases between the two germline ends. The CDR3 has 15 amino acids. Germline assignment: CDR1 LGHNA and CDR2 YNFKEQ.

This chain uses TRBV6-2 or TRBV6-3 with TRBJ2-7; 12 positions agree with TRBD1. Germline trimming cut 4 bases from V and 7 bases from J; bases unmatched to any gene: 5. Germline assignment: CDR1 MNHEY and CDR2 SVGEGT. CDR3 length: 14 amino acids. The CDR3, as DNA: TGTGCCAGCAGTTTCCGGGACAGGGGGCTAGAGCAGTACGTC. Protein product: CASSFRDRGLEQYV.

This chain joins TRBV2 and TRBJ1-2, with a possible D match to TRBD1 (5 bases). This CDR3 comprises 15 residues. Trimming left V 3 bases short and J 7 bases short, with 18 bases between. In germline, CDR1 is SNHLY, CDR2 FYNNEI. CDR3 sequence reads: CASSEQGGSPSGYTF. In DNA form, the CDR3 reads TGTGCCAGCAGTGAGCAGGGTGGGAGCCCCTCTGGCTACACCTTC.

The V call is TRBV25-1, the J call TRBJ1-2; D remains ambiguous. Trimming cost V 6 bases and J 4 bases, with 15 bases left between them. CDR3 length: 14 residues. Germline V gene lookup returns CDR1 MGHDK and CDR2 SYGVNS. CDR3 sequence: CASSLMPDFYGYTF. The CDR3 DNA is TGTGCCAGCAGCCTTATGCCTGACTTCTATGGCTACACCTTC.

The chain employs TRBV11-3 and TRBJ2-7; D is possibly TRBD1 (6 bases). Germline CDR1 is SGHNT and CDR2 is YENEEA. Trimming took 7 bases from V and 4 from J, leaving 20 bases between them. The CDR3 has 15 amino acids. CDR3 residues: CASNPAGTLNYEQYV. CDR3 DNA: TGTGCCAGCAACCCCGCCGGGACACTTAATTACGAGCAGTACGTC.

The chain recombines TRBV19 with TRBJ2-5; maybe TRBD1 (6 bases). Trimming took 6 bases from V and 0 from J, leaving 11 bases between them. Germline V lookup: CDR1 LNHDA, CDR2 SQIVND (reference sequence). The CDR3 has 14 residues. The CDR3 sequence is CASRGTMYQETQYF. CDR3 DNA: TGTGCCAGTAGGGGGACAATGTACCAAGAGACCCAGTACTTC.

Only one count was recorded for this clone. V gene TRBV6-2 or TRBV6-3 combines with J gene TRBJ2-3; 13 bases agree with TRBD2. V lost 4 bases and J lost 8; bases outside the gene matches: 6. Germline CDR1 reads MNHEY; CDR2 reads SVGEGT. This CDR3 is 15 amino acids long. The CDR3 sequence: CASSWTSGGHSTQYF. In DNA form, the CDR3 reads TGTGCCAGCAGTTGGACTAGCGGGGGACATTCTACGCAGTATTTT.

J is TRBJ2-3 and V is TRBV5-1, with D hard to call. Trimming stripped 0 bases from V and 1 base from J, with 12 bases between. Germline-derived CDR1 and CDR2 are SGHRS and YFSETQ. CDR3 size: 16 residues. The CDR3 reads CASSLANGVGTDTQYF. DNA of the CDR3: TGCGCCAGCAGCTTGGCCAATGGGGTTGGCACAGATACGCAGTATTTT.

This chain joins TRBV11-1 and TRBJ2-7; possibly TRBD2 for D (6 bases). Germline V CDR1 and CDR2: SGHAT, FQDESV (reference sequence). The CDR3 consists of 14 residues. Trimming cost V 4 bases and J 2 bases, with 12 bases left between them. Written as DNA, the CDR3 is TGTGCCAGCAGCTCGAGGGACTCCCCCTACGAGCAGTACTTC. Translation: CASSSRDSPYEQYF.

V usage is TRBV7-2 and J usage is TRBJ1-3; 10 bases line up with TRBD1. The V gene end was trimmed by 6 bases and the J gene end by 4 bases; junction bases not matched to a gene: 6. CDR3 length: 15 residues. The germline gives CDR1 SGHTA, CDR2 FQGNSA. CDR3 residues: CASRETGGSGNTIYF. The CDR3 nucleotides read TGTGCCAGCAGGGAGACAGGGGGCTCAGGAAACACCATATATTTT. Full variable domain (remainder filled in from reference TRBV7-2 and TRBJ1-3): GAGVSQSPSNKVTEKGKDVELRCDPISGHTALYWYRQSLGQGLEFLIYFQGNSAPDKSGLPSDRFSAERTGGSVSTLTIQRTQQEDSAVYLCASRETGGSGNTIYFGEGSWLTVV.

The V gene is TRBV29-1, the J gene TRBJ1-1; D is perhaps TRBD1 (6 bases). CDR1 and CDR2 from the germline V gene are SQVTM and ANQGSEA. The V end was cut by 7 bases, the J end by 4 bases, with 16 bases between. The CDR3 runs 13 residues. The CDR3 coding sequence is TGCAGCGGGCACAGGGAAATGAGCACTGAAGCTTTCTTT. Translated: CSGHREMSTEAFF.

Comments on this clone: The junction departs from the called germline gene at one end, perhaps through a read error. This chain uses TRBV10-1 with TRBJ2-5; 7 nucleotides agree with TRBD2. CDR1 and CDR2 from the germline V gene are WNHNN and SYGVQD (reference sequence). This CDR3 spans 16 amino acids. The DNA for the CDR3 is TGCGCCAGCTGTGAGGGCGGGGCGGGAGCGGGAGAGACCCAGTACTTC. Amino acids: CASCEGGAGAGETQYF.

This chain uses TRBV6-6 with TRBJ2-1; D ambiguous. The germline V and J ends were trimmed by 4 bases and 5 bases, with 9 bases remaining between them. This CDR3 region has 13 residues. CDR1 is MNHNY, CDR2 SVGAGI, per germline (reference sequence). CDR3 region: CASSFGRDNEQFF. The CDR3 DNA is TGTGCCAGCAGTTTCGGTCGGGACAATGAGCAGTTCTTC.

On this clone: It is unclear where the CDR3 begins or ends on the DNA, so no DNA is shown, and the CDR3 is as TCRdb lists it. J is TRBJ2-7 and V is TRBV27. The CDR3 has 14 residues if both end residues are counted. Germline CDR1 and CDR2: MNHEY and SMNVEV (reference sequence). CDR3 in amino acids: CASSFGAGIYEQYF.

This rearrangement joins TRBV28 to TRBJ2-5, with 8 positions matching TRBD2. CDR3 length: 15 residues. From germline, CDR1 is MDHEN and CDR2 SYDVKM. V shed 2 bases and J 1 base; nucleotides not matched to a gene: 3. The CDR3 reads CASSLAGGTQETQYF. The CDR3 DNA sequence: TGTGCCAGCAGTTTAGCGGGGGGCACCCAAGAGACCCAGTACTTC.

The rearrangement uses TRBV18 and TRBJ2-7; D is undetermined. Between the trimmed V and J ends, which lost 0 bases and 1 base, there was a span of 7 bases. The CDR3 is 14 residues long. Germline CDR1 KGHSH, CDR2 LQKENI. The CDR3 coding sequence is TGTGCCAGCTCACCACCGGGCTATTCCTACGAGCAGTACTTC. Translating gives CASSPPGYSYEQYF.

This clone was recorded only once. The rearrangement joins TRBV6-6 to TRBJ1-1; TRBD1 matches at 7 bases. This CDR3 spans 12 amino acids. Losses at the gene ends were 6 bases for V and 6 bases for J; bases not matched to a gene: 4. Germline V gene lookup returns CDR1 MNHNY and CDR2 SVGAGI (reference sequence). Here the CDR3 DNA reads TGTGCCAGCAGGAGACAGGGCCCTGAAGCTTTCTTT. Protein sequence: CASRRQGPEAFF.

The CDR3 DNA reads TGTGCCAGCAGCTTCTCCGGGGCGGACGAGCAGTACTTC. Translating it yields CASSFSGADEQYF. This chain uses TRBV13 with TRBJ2-7; tentatively, D is TRBD1 or TRBD2 (5 bases each). Germline-derived CDR1 and CDR2 are PRHDT and FYEKMQ (reference sequence). V was cut by 3 bases and J by 5 bases, with 11 bases left in between. The CDR3 runs to 13 residues.

This clone was counted ten times or more. The chain recombines TRBV5-1 with TRBJ2-5; D remains unclear. Germline lookup yields CDR1 SGHRS and CDR2 YFSETQ. The germline V and J ends were trimmed by 1 base and 3 bases, with 13 bases remaining between them. The CDR3 is 15 residues long. In nucleotides, the CDR3 is TGCGCCAGCAGCTTGAAGACCGGACCTAAAGAGACCCAGTACTTC. Amino acid sequence: CASSLKTGPKETQYF.

V gene TRBV6-2 or TRBV6-3 combines with J gene TRBJ2-7, with a tentative D call TRBD2 (6 bases). The CDR3 extends over 14 amino acids. The germline CDR1 and CDR2 sequences are MNHEY and SVGEGT. V lost 3 bases and J 0 bases, leaving 9 bases between the germline ends. CDR3 protein: CASSYGGDSYEQYF. The CDR3 region has the DNA TGTGCCAGCAGTTATGGCGGGGACTCCTACGAGCAGTACTTC.

The V gene is TRBV30, the J gene TRBJ2-1; TRBD1 agrees at 9 bases. Germline CDR1 and CDR2: GTSNPN and SVGIG (reference sequence). Trimming cost V 4 bases and J 4 bases; bases outside gene matches: 5. The CDR3 contains 14 residues. The CDR3 sequence: CAWTGTGNYNEQFF. The CDR3 nucleotides read TGTGCCTGGACCGGGACAGGGAATTACAATGAGCAGTTCTTC.

The CDR3 protein is CASSASWGISSGINYEQYF. CDR3 sequence (DNA): TGTGCCAGCAGCGCCTCATGGGGAATATCTAGCGGAATTAACTACGAGCAGTACTTC. The chain links TRBV9 to TRBJ2-7; 7 bases align to TRBD2. Germline CDR1 and CDR2: SGDLS and YYNGEE. Germline trimming cut 3 bases from V and 3 bases from J; bases unmatched to any gene: 21. The CDR3 is 19 residues long. Using reference TRBV9 and TRBJ2-7 for the parts outside the CDR3, the full variable domain is DSGVTQTPKHLITATGQRVTLRCSPRSGDLSVYWYQQSLDQGLQFLIQYYNGEERAKGNILERFSAQQFPDLHSELNLSSLELGDSALYFCASSASWGISSGINYEQYFGPGTRLTVT.

The count of this clone is one. V usage is TRBV2 and J usage is TRBJ1-5; no reliable D call. CDR3 length: 14 residues. Trimming stripped 4 bases from V and 2 bases from J, with 9 bases between. CDR1 and CDR2 from the germline V gene are SNHLY and FYNNEI. CDR3 nucleotides: TGTGCCAGCAGTGGGGGAGACCGCAATCAGCCCCAGCATTTT. Translation gives CASSGGDRNQPQHF.

DNA for the CDR3: TGTGCCTGGACTTCGGAGACTAGCGGGGGGGATGGGACCGGGGAGCTGTTTTTT. Protein product: CAWTSETSGGDGTGELFF. V is TRBV30 and J is TRBJ2-2; 14 bases align to TRBD2. There are 18 residues in the CDR3. Germline trimming cut 4 bases from V and 5 bases from J; bases unmatched to any gene: 12. Germline CDR1 and CDR2: GTSNPN and SVGIG (reference sequence).

The V call is TRBV12-3 or TRBV12-4, the J call TRBJ1-6, with TRBD1 matching over 9 bases. This CDR3 is 13 amino acids long. V was pared by 6 bases and J by 8 bases, with 2 bases of the junction left unmatched. The CDR3 loop reads CASRWTGDSPLHF. CDR3 sequence (DNA): TGTGCCAGCAGGTGGACAGGGGATTCACCCCTCCACTTT.

The chain carries TRBV5-1 and TRBJ2-2, with 9 bases identical to TRBD1. Germline V gene data show CDR1 as SGHRS and CDR2 as YFSETQ. CDR3 length: 16 amino acids. Germline trimming cut 4 bases from V and 5 bases from J; bases unmatched to any gene: 9. CDR3 protein: CASSPQGQGSTGELFF. DNA of the CDR3: TGCGCCAGCAGCCCCCAGGGACAGGGCTCAACCGGGGAGCTGTTTTTT.